These 32 T cell receptor beta chains share one sample of origin, sequenced in a study of identical twins. A single record per CDR3 protein comes from TCRdb applying MiXCR to the 5' RACE reads. The repertoire includes around 250,000 distinct CDR3 sequences, around 6.6% of them detected once, and roughly 3.7% sits in the top ten. This same sample was also part of a study on yellow fever vaccine responses in identical twins.

The sample consisted of memory (CD45RO+) T cells sorted from blood. The receptors originated from a woman between 18 and 30 years old in good health.

This clonotype was seen a handful of times. The gene calls are TRBV15 and TRBJ2-1; 14 positions agree with TRBD2. Germline CDR1 LNHNV, CDR2 YYDKDF (reference sequence). The ends lost 4 bases at V and 0 bases at J; junction bases unmatched: 8. The CDR3 is 19 residues long. CDR3 residues: CATSTPTSGRVASYNEQFF. CDR3 nucleotide sequence: TGTGCCACCAGCACCCCGACTAGCGGGAGGGTTGCCTCCTACAATGAGCAGTTCTTC.

The table lists this clonotype with a few counts. J is TRBJ2-7 and V is TRBV7-3, with 12 bases fitting TRBD2. With V trimmed by 5 bases and J by 5 bases, 7 bases remained unmatched. CDR1 is SGHTA, CDR2 FQGTGA, per germline. This CDR3 comprises 15 residues. CDR3 sequence: CASSASSGRDHEQYF. CDR3 nucleotides: TGTGCCAGCAGCGCCTCTAGCGGGAGGGACCACGAGCAGTACTTC.

The chain has TRBV20-1 and TRBJ1-1, with TRBD1 as a possible D gene (5 bases). Trimming cost V 1 base and J 11 bases, with 14 bases left between them. The CDR3 is made up of 12 amino acids. Germline lookup yields CDR1 DFQATT and CDR2 SNEGSKA (reference sequence). CDR3 region: CSARGSGTLAFF. The DNA for the CDR3 is TGCAGTGCTAGAGGATCCGGGACCCTCGCTTTCTTT.

The chain joins TRBV5-1 to TRBJ2-7; 13 bases fit TRBD2. Losses at the gene ends were 1 base for V and 5 bases for J; bases not matched to a gene: 3. Germline CDR1 SGHRS, CDR2 YFSETQ. CDR3 length equals 15 residues. The CDR3, as DNA: TGCGCCAGCAGCTTGAAACTAGCGGGAGGGAACGAGCAGTACTTC. Translated: CASSLKLAGGNEQYF.

The chain employs TRBV24-1 and TRBJ2-2; 9 bases agree with TRBD1. CDR3 length: 17 amino acids. V dropped 4 bases and J dropped 1; count of bases not matched to a gene: 6. Germline V lookup: CDR1 KGHDR, CDR2 SFDVKD. CDR3 coding DNA: TGTGCCACCAGTGACCAGACAGGGGGGGTGAACACCGGGGAGCTGTTTTTT. Translation: CATSDQTGGVNTGELFF.

A few counts support this clonotype. V and J are TRBV19 and TRBJ1-6, with TRBD1 as a possible D gene (6 bases). The CDR3 has 12 residues. The germline CDR1 and CDR2 sequences are LNHDA and SQIVND (reference sequence). CDR3 bases: TGTGCTCGCAACAGGGATAATTCACCCCTCCACTTT. The encoded protein is CARNRDNSPLHF.

This clonotype was observed a few times. The rearrangement joins TRBV5-1 to TRBJ2-5; TRBD1 matches at 8 bases. CDR1 SGHRS and CDR2 YFSETQ come from the germline V gene. V was clipped by 4 bases and J by 2 bases; unmatched bases: 4. This CDR3 comprises 14 residues. CDR3 DNA sequence: TGCGCCAGCAGCATGACAGGGGAGCAAGAGACCCAGTACTTC. Translation gives CASSMTGEQETQYF.

This clonotype was found a few times. This chain joins TRBV29-1 and TRBJ1-3; tentative D call: TRBD1 (6 bases). The V gene's germline CDR1 is SQVTM and CDR2 ANQGSEA. Trimming took 7 bases from V and 1 from J, leaving 20 bases between them. The CDR3 runs to 16 residues. The CDR3 DNA is TGCAGCGCTCGAGGGGGGTTCATGGGTTCTGGAAACACCATATATTTT. Protein: CSARGGFMGSGNTIYF.

This clonotype was seen at least ten times. The rearrangement joins TRBV3-1 to TRBJ1-6, with D tentatively TRBD1 (5 bases). Germline V lookup: CDR1 LGHDT, CDR2 YNNKEL (reference sequence). The CDR3 sequence is 15 residues long. Trimming pared 4 bases from V and 5 bases from J, leaving 12 bases between. This CDR3 is CASSLGHSNNSPLHF. The CDR3 DNA reads as TGTGCCAGCAGCCTTGGACATTCCAATAATTCACCCCTCCACTTT.

This clonotype was counted a few times. The V and J genes are TRBV4-2 and TRBJ2-1; 14 bases match TRBD2. Germline V CDR1 and CDR2: LGHNA, YNFKEQ. After removal of 4 bases from V and 7 bases from J, the junction contained 6 bases not matched to a gene. The CDR3 covers 16 residues. The CDR3 protein is CASSRPGTSGRNEQFF. For the CDR3, the DNA is TGTGCCAGCAGCCGACCCGGGACTAGCGGGAGAAATGAGCAGTTCTTC.

This clonotype appeared a few times. The rearrangement joins TRBV6-2 or TRBV6-3 to TRBJ2-7, with D unresolved. The germline CDR1 and CDR2 sequences are MNHEY and SVGEGT. V was pared by 6 bases and J by 2 bases, with 8 bases between. This CDR3 is 12 amino acids long. CDR3 protein: CASSQLPYEQYF. The CDR3 region has the DNA TGTGCCAGCAGCCAACTACCCTACGAGCAGTACTTC.

This clonotype has a count of ten or more. The chain combines TRBV4-1 with TRBJ1-2; tentative D call: TRBD1 (5 bases). Germline loops: CDR1 MGHRA, CDR2 YSYEKL. The V gene lost 2 bases and the J gene lost 3 bases, with 10 bases spanning the gap. This CDR3 has 14 residues. Here the CDR3 DNA reads TGCGCCAGCAGCCAATCCCAGGGAGACTATGGCTACACCTTC. Its translation is CASSQSQGDYGYTF.

This clonotype was observed a few times. This chain links TRBV4-1 with TRBJ2-3; TRBD2 matches at 15 bases. CDR3 size: 18 residues. V was pared by 2 bases and J by 3 bases, with 6 bases of the junction left unmatched. Germline V gene lookup returns CDR1 MGHRA and CDR2 YSYEKL. The CDR3: CASSQTGLAGGTTDTQYF. DNA for the CDR3: TGCGCCAGCAGCCAAACGGGACTAGCGGGAGGCACGACAGATACGCAGTATTTT.

This clonotype was seen many times. V gene TRBV6-2 or TRBV6-3 combines with J gene TRBJ2-7; possibly TRBD1 for D (6 bases). This CDR3 has 11 amino acids. V lost 7 bases and J 11 bases, leaving 15 bases between the germline ends. CDR1 and CDR2 (germline): MNHEY, SVGEGT. CDR3: CASTNGGIKYV. The CDR3 bases are TGTGCCAGCACTAATGGGGGCATCAAGTACGTC.

There are a few counts of this clonotype. The chain has TRBV3-1 and TRBJ1-2; no definite D call. The CDR3 has 14 amino acids. Per germline, CDR1 LGHDT and CDR2 YNNKEL (reference sequence). V was shortened by 2 bases and J by 1 base, with 8 bases between the two germline ends. CDR3 protein: CASSQRYSNYGYTF. The CDR3 bases are TGTGCCAGCAGCCAACGTTACAGTAACTATGGCTACACCTTC.

The rearrangement links TRBV6-5 to TRBJ2-4; 7 positions agree with TRBD1. The V and J ends lost 0 bases and 4 bases, in that order; junction bases with no gene match: 0. From germline, CDR1 is MNHEY and CDR2 SVGAGI. This CDR3 has 14 residues. CDR3 residues: CASSYSGQKNIQYF. DNA for the CDR3: TGTGCCAGCAGTTACTCGGGACAGAAAAACATTCAGTACTTC.

The table lists this clonotype with a few counts. The CDR3 DNA reads as TGTGCCAGCAGCTTCCTCCTCCGTGGTGGGGCCAACGTCCTGACTTTC. It encodes CASSFLLRGGANVLTF. The gene calls are TRBV5-5 and TRBJ2-6, with D uncertain. Germline lookup yields CDR1 SGHKS and CDR2 YYEKEE (reference sequence). Trimming took off 2 bases at V and 3 bases at J, with 12 bases between the two ends. The CDR3 runs to 16 residues.

This clonotype was counted only a few times. V gene TRBV11-2 combines with J gene TRBJ2-7, with D perhaps assigned TRBD1 or TRBD2 (6 bases each). Trimming shortened V by 3 bases and J by 6 bases, and 15 bases separated the two germline ends. This CDR3 spans 14 amino acids. The V gene's germline CDR1 is SGHAT and CDR2 FQNNGV. CDR3 nucleotide sequence: TGTGCCAGCAGCTTTAGACTAGAAGGGGGCGAGCAGTACTTC. Residues: CASSFRLEGGEQYF.

This clonotype was observed at least ten times. The chain recombines TRBV14 with TRBJ2-3; 7 bases match TRBD1. The CDR3 runs to 17 residues. V lost 4 bases, J lost 2 bases, and 12 bases stayed unmatched. Looked up from germline, CDR1 is SGHDN and CDR2 is FVKESK. CDR3: CASSLLRDSTSTDTQYF. The CDR3 DNA reads TGTGCCAGCAGCCTCCTCAGGGACAGTACCTCCACAGATACGCAGTATTTT.

In its sample, this clonotype was seen many times. The CDR3, as DNA: TGCAGCGTTGAATTCGCGGCAGATACGCAGTATTTT. Its translation is CSVEFAADTQYF. This sequence joins TRBV29-1 and TRBJ2-3, with D hard to call. Germline V lookup: CDR1 SQVTM, CDR2 ANQGSEA. This CDR3 has 12 residues. V dropped 2 bases and J dropped 4 bases, with 7 bases sitting between them.

This clonotype was detected ten times or more. The V call is TRBV5-1, the J call TRBJ1-1; D perhaps matches TRBD1 (5 bases). Germline V CDR1 and CDR2: SGHRS, YFSETQ. This CDR3 spans 12 amino acids. V shed 5 bases and J shed 7 bases, with 12 bases lying between them. CDR3: CASSRGYGEAFF. The DNA of the CDR3 is TGCGCCAGCAGTCGGGGGTACGGTGAAGCTTTCTTT.

The V call is TRBV6-1, the J call TRBJ2-2; D possibly corresponds to TRBD1 (6 bases). Germline CDR1 MNHNS, CDR2 SASEGT. The V end lost 8 bases, the J end lost 3 bases, and 19 bases lay between the germline ends. CDR3 length: 16 amino acids. CDR3 in amino acids: CASSRVRTADTGELFF. CDR3 nucleotides: TGTGCCAGCTCCAGAGTCAGGACAGCGGACACCGGGGAGCTGTTTTTT.

This clonotype was detected a few times. The chain is built from TRBV6-6 and TRBJ2-5, with a possible D match to TRBD1 (5 bases). CDR3 size: 13 residues. V was pared by 2 bases and J by 7 bases, with 11 bases between. Germline CDR1 is MNHNY and CDR2 is SVGAGI (reference sequence). CDR3 loop: CASSYQGSRTQYF. As DNA, the CDR3 is TGTGCCAGCAGTTACCAGGGAAGCCGGACCCAGTACTTC.

Many counts were recorded for this clonotype. The V and J genes are TRBV2 and TRBJ2-3, with 10 bases fitting TRBD2. V trimming: 6 bases; J trimming: 2 bases; junction bases outside the gene matches: 5. This CDR3 is 15 amino acids long. Germline assignment: CDR1 SNHLY and CDR2 FYNNEI. The DNA of the CDR3 is TGTGCCAGCAGAGAAACTAGCGGGGCCACAGATACGCAGTATTTT. Amino acid sequence: CASRETSGATDTQYF.

This clonotype occurred many times. The chain uses TRBV12-3 or TRBV12-4 and TRBJ2-1; 10 nucleotides align to TRBD1. The V segment lost 4 bases and the J segment 7 bases; nucleotides outside the gene matches: 7. CDR3 length: 15 amino acids. In DNA form, the CDR3 reads TGTGCCAGCAGTTCTCGACAGGGGGCTCGGAATGAGCAGTTCTTC. Amino acid sequence: CASSSRQGARNEQFF.

The chain carries TRBV4-1 and TRBJ2-7; D is uncertain. The germline V gene has CDR1 MGHRA and CDR2 YSYEKL. Trimming removed 0 bases from V and 8 bases from J, with 11 bases in between. This CDR3 is built from 13 residues. CDR3 sequence: CASSQDLGMKQYF. In DNA form, the CDR3 reads TGCGCCAGCAGCCAAGATCTGGGAATGAAGCAGTACTTC.

This clonotype was counted ten times or more. V is TRBV28 and J is TRBJ2-7, with D possibly called TRBD1 or TRBD2 (7 bases each). CDR3 size: 15 residues. Germline V lookup: CDR1 MDHEN, CDR2 SYDVKM. Deletions cut 6 bases from V and 3 bases from J, with 18 bases between. The CDR3 nucleotides are TGTGCCAGCAGAGGTCAGGGGGGGACAGACTACGAGCAGTACGTC. It yields the protein CASRGQGGTDYEQYV.

Turning to this clonotype: This could be a read error, since a much larger clone is one nucleotide away. The J gene is TRBJ2-3, the V gene TRBV20-1; 8 bases fit TRBD2. This CDR3 is built from 17 residues. Germline assignment: CDR1 DFQATT and CDR2 SNEGSKA (reference sequence). This CDR3 is CCARAKTGGGKGDTQYF. CDR3 nucleotide sequence: TGCTGTGCTAGAGCGAAGACGGGAGGGGGGAAGGGGGATACGCAGTATTTT.

The chain combines TRBV3-1 with TRBJ2-5; D is undetermined. The CDR3 length is 15 residues. The V gene lost 4 bases and the J gene lost 2 bases, with 14 bases spanning the gap. CDR1 LGHDT and CDR2 YNNKEL come from the germline V gene (reference sequence). CDR3 sequence: CASSPFYSDQETQYF. CDR3 nucleotides: TGTGCCAGCAGCCCCTTCTACTCAGATCAAGAGACCCAGTACTTC.

The table lists this clonotype with a few counts. This chain uses TRBV5-5 with TRBJ2-7, with D possibly matching TRBD1 (5 bases). The CDR3 runs to 16 residues. From germline, CDR1 is SGHKS and CDR2 YYEKEE (reference sequence). V was cut by 4 bases and J by 2 bases, with 19 bases left in between. The CDR3 spells CASSGVSTGRAYEQYV. CDR3 DNA: TGTGCCAGCAGCGGAGTATCAACAGGACGAGCCTACGAGCAGTACGTC.

At least ten counts were recorded for this clonotype. The chain recombines TRBV28 with TRBJ2-3, with TRBD2 matching over 9 bases. Trimming removed 7 bases from V and 3 bases from J; junction bases left unmatched: 2. This CDR3 region has 13 residues. CDR1 is MDHEN, CDR2 SYDVKM, per germline. The CDR3 nucleotides are TGTGCCAGCACGGCGGGAGGGACAGATACGCAGTATTTT. Translating gives CASTAGGTDTQYF.

This clonotype was observed many times. V usage is TRBV4-1 and J usage is TRBJ2-5, with 9 bases lining up with TRBD1. With V trimmed by 3 bases and J by 1 base, 9 bases remained unmatched. CDR1 is MGHRA and CDR2 is YSYEKL in the germline V gene. The CDR3 runs to 17 residues. As DNA, the CDR3 is TGCGCCAGCAGCCACGAAAAACCGGGACAGGGCCAAGAGACCCAGTACTTC. Translation gives CASSHEKPGQGQETQYF.